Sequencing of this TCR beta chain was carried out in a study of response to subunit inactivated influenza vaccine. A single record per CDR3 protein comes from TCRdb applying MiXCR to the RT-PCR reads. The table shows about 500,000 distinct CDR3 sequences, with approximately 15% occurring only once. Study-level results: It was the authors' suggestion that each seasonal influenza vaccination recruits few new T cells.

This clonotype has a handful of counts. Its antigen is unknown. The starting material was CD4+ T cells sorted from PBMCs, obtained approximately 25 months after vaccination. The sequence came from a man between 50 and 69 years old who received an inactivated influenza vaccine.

Written as DNA, the CDR3 is TGTGCCAGCAGCTCCATACTGGGGTGGGGTAGCGACTACGAGCAGTACTTC. Protein sequence: CASSSILGWGSDYEQYF. The chain combines TRBV7-9 with TRBJ2-7, with D possibly TRBD2 on 5 matching bases. CDR3 size: 17 residues. Trimming took 4 bases from V and 3 from J, leaving 22 bases between them. Germline V gives CDR1 SEHNR, CDR2 FQNEAQ (reference sequence).